The entry that follows covers one T cell receptor beta chain sequence. Antigen: not known. The junction departs from the called germline gene at one end, perhaps through a read error. Germline values: CDR1 ENHRY, CDR2 SYGVKD. This CDR3 is built from 16 residues. Hyperthyroidism cases were recent diagnoses of under 2 months' duration in people aged 18 to 65. These data come from a study of Graves' ophthalmopathy and Graves' hyperthyroidism. General study findings and limits: The authors also found most expanded thyroid clonotypes above 0.001 frequency in blood.

The study amplified TCR beta CDR3 regions using RNA transcripts. An initial RT-PCR round employing HTBI primers preceded a second-round multiplex PCR. Each CDR3 protein is one row after TCRdb ran MiXCR on the multiplex PCR reads. The sample gives some 1.1 million distinct CDR3 sequences, about 40% of which show up once; 11% is in the top ten. The chain combines TRBV10-3 with TRBJ1-5; TRBD1 matches 8 bases. The sample was peripheral blood or thyroid tissue (not recorded which). The origin of this receptor is an adult man with Graves' hyperthyroidism. CDR3 nucleotides: TGTGCCAGCAGTTACTCAGCGCGGACAGGGTTTCAGCCCCAGCATTTT. Translating gives CASSYSARTGFQPQHF.